Following are 10 T cell receptor beta chains from one sample sequenced in a study of beta chain features in type 1 diabetes. Expressed TCRB transcripts were sequenced because the isolated RNA had all been reverse transcribed beforehand. Profiling relied on immunoSEQ multiplex PCR, and the TCRdb table lists in-frame clones only, not all of them. The data show about 930,000 clones, under 20% seen once. The sequencing input was naive CD4+ T cells from blood. The receptors were gathered from a woman between 18 and 30 years old in good health.

The genes are TRBV7-2 and TRBJ2-4; D call uncertain. Germline CDR1 is SGHTA and CDR2 is FQGNSA. V lost 1 base to trimming and J lost 5 bases, with 15 bases between them. This CDR3 is 16 amino acids long. CDR3 loop: CASSLGPSWAQNIQYF. CDR3 nucleotide sequence: TGTGCCAGCAGCTTAGGACCCAGCTGGGCCCAAAACATTCAGTACTTC. Full variable domain (remainder filled in from reference TRBV7-2 and TRBJ2-4): GAGVSQSPSNKVTEKGKDVELRCDPISGHTALYWYRQSLGQGLEFLIYFQGNSAPDKSGLPSDRFSAERTGGSVSTLTIQRTQQEDSAVYLCASSLGPSWAQNIQYFGAGTRLSVL.

V is TRBV7-9 and J is TRBJ2-7; no reliable D call. V was shortened by 1 base and J by 6 bases, with 10 bases between the two germline ends. Germline CDR1 and CDR2: SEHNR and FQNEAQ (reference sequence). CDR3 size: 13 residues. In nucleotides, the CDR3 is TGTGCCAGCAGCTTAGGAGAACGGAGCGAGCAGTACTTC. Translation gives CASSLGERSEQYF.

The table lists this clone with a few counts. The chain is built from TRBV18 and TRBJ2-3; D remains ambiguous. Trimming cost V 6 bases and J 4 bases, with 11 bases left between them. The CDR3 runs to 13 residues. CDR1 and CDR2 (germline): KGHSH, LQKENI. CDR3 sequence reads: CASSDNWADTQYF. CDR3 DNA sequence: TGTGCCAGCTCGGATAACTGGGCAGATACGCAGTATTTT.

This clone was seen more than once but under ten times. The rearrangement links TRBV28 to TRBJ2-6; the D is unclear. The CDR3 covers 15 residues. V shed 6 bases and J shed 0 bases, with 9 bases lying between them. The germline gives CDR1 MDHEN, CDR2 SYDVKM. The chain's CDR3 is CASSVTASGANVLTF. The CDR3 DNA reads as TGTGCCAGCAGCGTAACAGCCTCTGGGGCCAACGTCCTGACTTTC.

This clone has just a few counts. In DNA, the CDR3 is TGTGCCAGCAGCACCCTTCGTTACGAGCAGTACTTC. Encoded protein: CASSTLRYEQYF. The gene calls are TRBV28 and TRBJ2-7; D not resolved. Germline-derived CDR1 and CDR2 are MDHEN and SYDVKM. The CDR3 runs to 12 residues. Trimming pared 6 bases from V and 4 bases from J, leaving 10 bases between. Looking up the rest from reference TRBV28 and TRBJ2-7 gives the full variable domain: DVKVTQSSRYLVKRTGEKVFLECVQDMDHENMFWYRQDPGLGLRLIYFSYDVKMKEKGDIPEGYSVSREKKERFSLILESASTNQTSMYLCASSTLRYEQYFGPGTRLTVT.

A few counts support this clone. A junction end diverges from the germline sequence, so it may reflect a read error. The rearrangement links TRBV10-3 to TRBJ2-7; D is uncertain. From germline, CDR1 is ENHRY and CDR2 SYGVKD. The CDR3 runs 11 residues. CDR3 protein: CAIGQVYEQHF. CDR3 DNA: TGTGCCATCGGCCAGGTCTACGAGCAGCACTTC.

As for this clone: Other DNA sequences in the same sample also yield this CDR3. V and J are TRBV27 and TRBJ1-1; possibly TRBD1 for D (6 bases). The CDR3 is made up of 15 amino acids. CDR1 is MNHEY and CDR2 is SMNVEV in the germline V gene (reference sequence). Trimming removed 0 bases at V and 3 bases at J, with 11 bases between. The DNA for the CDR3 is TGTGCCAGCAGTTTATCAACAGGGAGGGACACTGAAGCTTTCTTT. Residues: CASSLSTGRDTEAFF.

This chain connects TRBV28 to TRBJ1-5; TRBD1 aligns across 7 bases. The CDR3 runs 14 residues. Germline V lookup: CDR1 MDHEN, CDR2 SYDVKM. After removal of 6 bases from V and 6 bases from J, the junction contained 8 bases not matched to a gene. As DNA, the CDR3 is TGTGCCAGCAGGCGCACAGGGGTGGGTCAGCCCCAGCATTTT. Translated, it gives CASRRTGVGQPQHF.

The chain uses TRBV10-3 and TRBJ1-2; D gene ambiguous. Trimming stripped 0 bases from V and 4 bases from J, with 6 bases between. CDR1 is ENHRY and CDR2 is SYGVKD in the germline V gene. The CDR3 has 13 amino acids. The CDR3 loop reads CAISESKSYGYTF. As DNA, the CDR3 is TGTGCCATCAGTGAGTCGAAGAGCTATGGCTACACCTTC.

This clone occurred a few times. The chain uses TRBV28 and TRBJ2-1, with D unclear. The length of the CDR3 is 11 residues. Germline CDR1 MDHEN, CDR2 SYDVKM. CDR3 protein: CAVEGYNEQFF. The CDR3 DNA is TGTGCAGTGGAAGGGTACAATGAGCAGTTCTTC. Combining the CDR3 with reference TRBV28 and TRBJ2-1 gives the whole variable domain DVKVTQSSRYLVKRTGEKVFLECVQDMDHENMFWYRQDPGLGLRLIYFSYDVKMKEKGDIPEGYSVSREKKERFSLILESASTNQTSMYLCAVEGYNEQFFGPGTRLTVL.